Reported below is one T cell receptor (beta chain). No antigen is known for it. Trimming took 6 bases from V and 4 from J, leaving 16 bases between them. This CDR3 is 14 amino acids long. In germline, CDR1 is MRHNA, CDR2 SNTAGT. These data belong to a study of cytomegalovirus exposure and HLA in healthy donors. Study-wide findings and caveats: Later work found that TCR association rates differed between HLA loci; DRB1 had the most and HLA-C the fewest. Across donors, most TCRs were seen rarely, yet some public ones were widespread. Donors were assumed by presence/absence analyses to have roughly uniform sequencing depth.

The study ran its PCR with 60 Vbeta and 13 Jbeta primers. Assay: immunoSEQ multiplex PCR; the TCRdb copy retains only in-frame clones and omits some. The repertoire table contains 80,000 to 95,000 clones. V and J are TRBV6-4 and TRBJ2-7; D gene unclear. The sample taken for sequencing was PBMCs. The receptor comes from a woman in her 30s in good health and CMV-seronegative. The CDR3 region is CASSLSLPYYEQYF. CDR3 DNA sequence: TGTGCCAGCAGCCTCAGTTTGCCATATTACGAGCAGTACTTC.